The 28 T cell receptor beta chains presented below share a single source sample, sequenced in a study of shared clonotypes between healthy human individuals. Assay: immunoSEQ multiplex PCR; the TCRdb copy retains only in-frame clones and omits some. The repertoire holds a few million clones, with more than 80% as singletons. The sequencing input was naive CD4+ T cells sorted from blood. Documented subset: CD45RA+ positively selected. Receptor source: a man aged 18 to 30 in good health.

In the case of this clone: This same CDR3 is encoded by further DNA sequences in the sample. CDR3 loop: CASSVAVGSGNTIYF. The CDR3 nucleotides are TGTGCCAGCAGCGTAGCTGTGGGCTCTGGAAACACCATATATTTT. The chain links TRBV9 to TRBJ1-3; D ambiguous. V shed 0 bases and J shed 0 bases, with 7 bases lying between them. CDR1 and CDR2 (germline): SGDLS, YYNGEE. This CDR3 has 15 residues.

This clone appeared once. The chain carries TRBV12-5 and TRBJ1-1; no definite D call. The CDR3 loop spans 15 amino acids. Looked up from germline, CDR1 is LGHNT and CDR2 is FRNRAP. The V gene lost 6 bases and the J gene lost 0 bases, with 14 bases spanning the gap. CDR3 DNA: TGTGCTAGTGGCCGACAACTAGGAATGAACACTGAAGCTTTCTTT. The encoded protein is CASGRQLGMNTEAFF.

The genes are TRBV18 and TRBJ1-4, with D possibly matching TRBD1 (5 bases). The CDR3 spans 14 residues. V shed 2 bases and J shed 6 bases, with 10 bases lying between them. Germline CDR1 and CDR2: KGHSH and LQKENI. DNA for the CDR3: TGTGCCAGCTCACCAATGGGGACGTATGAAAAACTGTTTTTT. Protein: CASSPMGTYEKLFF.

The V gene is TRBV7-9, the J gene TRBJ1-5; possible D gene TRBD1, 5 bases. V was cut by 0 bases and J by 3 bases, with 9 bases left in between. Per germline, CDR1 SEHNR and CDR2 FQNEAQ (reference sequence). The CDR3 runs to 15 residues. The CDR3 is CASSLAGGDNQPQHF. The CDR3 bases are TGTGCCAGCAGCTTAGCGGGAGGGGACAATCAGCCCCAGCATTTT.

The chain has TRBV7-2 and TRBJ2-7, with 8 nucleotides matching TRBD1. V was clipped by 1 base and J by 6 bases; unmatched bases: 8. The CDR3 has 15 residues. The germline CDR1 and CDR2 sequences are SGHTA and FQGNSA. The CDR3 bases are TGTGCCAGCAGCTTAGGGGACAGGATCGGGGGCGAGCAGTACTTC. It translates to CASSLGDRIGGEQYF.

The chain has TRBV29-1 and TRBJ1-2; 8 bases are a match to TRBD1. V shed 4 bases, J shed 5 bases, and the junction held 6 bases outside the gene matches. Germline V gene lookup returns CDR1 SQVTM and CDR2 ANQGSEA. CDR3 length: 13 residues. The CDR3: CSVAVGQDYGYTF. For the CDR3, the DNA is TGCAGCGTTGCCGTGGGACAGGATTATGGCTACACCTTC.

The V gene is TRBV7-2, the J gene TRBJ1-4; 8 bases align to TRBD1. Germline CDR1 reads SGHTA; CDR2 reads FQGNSA. J gave up 12 bases and V 2 bases, and 5 bases lay outside the gene matches. The CDR3 is 13 residues long. CDR3 loop: CASSLFRGQELFF. The DNA of the CDR3 is TGTGCCAGCAGCTTATTCAGGGGGCAAGAACTGTTTTTT.

The chain carries TRBV27 and TRBJ2-7; TRBD1 or TRBD2 may be the D gene (5 bases each). V was pared by 5 bases and J by 7 bases, with 12 bases between. The length of the CDR3 is 12 residues. CDR1 and CDR2 from the germline V gene are MNHEY and SMNVEV (reference sequence). CDR3 in DNA: TGTGCCAGCAGTCCCCAGGGCGGGGAGCAGTACTTC. Amino acids: CASSPQGGEQYF.

The count of this clone is one. This sequence joins TRBV27 and TRBJ2-7; tentative D call: TRBD1 (6 bases). The CDR3 is 14 residues long. V was trimmed by 10 bases and J by 4 bases, leaving 20 bases between them. Germline CDR1 reads MNHEY; CDR2 reads SMNVEV (reference sequence). The CDR3 nucleotides read TGTGCCACCGCACCTCAGACAGGTCGGTACGAGCAGTACTTC. This translates into CATAPQTGRYEQYF.

The chain employs TRBV5-1 and TRBJ2-6; a possible D gene is TRBD1 (6 bases). Germline CDR1 reads SGHRS; CDR2 reads YFSETQ. V was cut by 6 bases and J by 0 bases, with 10 bases left in between. The CDR3 runs to 15 residues. The CDR3 DNA follows: TGCGCCAGCAACGCGGACAGCTCTGGGGCCAACGTCCTGACTTTC. Translated: CASNADSSGANVLTF.

This chain uses TRBV6-1 with TRBJ2-7; 10 bases are shared with TRBD2. CDR3 length equals 11 residues. The V gene's germline CDR1 is MNHNS and CDR2 SASEGT. V gave up 11 bases and J gave up 7 bases; unmatched junction bases: 5. The chain's CDR3 is CAYRTSGEQYF. The CDR3 nucleotides read TGTGCCTACCGGACTAGCGGTGAGCAGTACTTC.

The rearrangement uses TRBV4-3 and TRBJ2-2, with a possible D match to TRBD2 (6 bases). The length of the CDR3 is 15 residues. Germline-derived CDR1 and CDR2 are LGHNA and YSLEER. V lost 2 bases, J lost 2 bases, and 9 bases lay in between. CDR3 loop: CASSQNSGNTGELFF. The DNA of the CDR3 is TGCGCCAGCAGCCAAAATAGCGGAAACACCGGGGAGCTGTTTTTT.

This clone was observed a single time. This chain uses TRBV4-1 with TRBJ1-2; D call uncertain. Trimming removed 0 bases from V and 5 bases from J, with 13 bases in between. The CDR3 has 15 residues. Per the germline V gene, CDR1 is MGHRA and CDR2 is YSYEKL. CDR3 sequence: CASSQDWAQWYGYTF. CDR3 nucleotides: TGCGCCAGCAGCCAAGATTGGGCTCAATGGTATGGCTACACCTTC.

In the case of this clone: This same CDR3 is encoded by further DNA sequences in the sample. The rearrangement uses TRBV5-1 and TRBJ2-2; D is undetermined. In germline, CDR1 is SGHRS, CDR2 YFSETQ. Trimming cost V 0 bases and J 0 bases, with 6 bases left between them. There are 15 residues in the CDR3. CDR3 region: CASSLVTTNTGELFF. The CDR3 DNA follows: TGCGCCAGCAGCTTGGTGACAACGAACACCGGGGAGCTGTTTTTT.

J is TRBJ1-4 and V is TRBV27; perhaps TRBD1 as D (5 bases). Germline loops: CDR1 MNHEY, CDR2 SMNVEV (reference sequence). V shed 5 bases and J shed 2 bases, with 15 bases lying between them. This CDR3 spans 16 amino acids. In DNA, the CDR3 is TGTGCCAGCAGTCCACTGGGATGGGGGACTAATGAAAAACTGTTTTTT. This encodes CASSPLGWGTNEKLFF.

This chain connects TRBV5-1 to TRBJ1-6, with D possibly TRBD1 on 6 matching bases. CDR1 SGHRS and CDR2 YFSETQ come from the germline V gene. This CDR3 is 15 amino acids long. The germline V and J ends were trimmed by 4 bases and 3 bases, with 11 bases remaining between them. The CDR3 bases are TGCGCCAGCAGCCCCGGACAGAACTATAATTCACCCCTCCACTTT. It translates to CASSPGQNYNSPLHF.

This chain links TRBV6-1 with TRBJ2-2, with 8 bases lining up with TRBD1. V lost 7 bases to trimming and J lost 0 bases; unmatched junction nucleotides: 4. Germline lookup yields CDR1 MNHNS and CDR2 SASEGT. CDR3 length equals 15 residues. CDR3 region: CASIDRGTNTGELFF. The DNA of the CDR3 is TGTGCCAGCATCGACAGGGGTACGAACACCGGGGAGCTGTTTTTT.

The gene calls are TRBV11-3 and TRBJ2-1; TRBD2 matches at 8 bases. The CDR3 length is 16 residues. The trim removed 8 bases at V and 2 bases at J, leaving 11 bases unmatched. Germline V gene sequence: CDR1 SGHNT, CDR2 YENEEA. The CDR3 nucleotides are TGTGCCAGCGCGCTCGGGGGGGGAAGCGCCTACAATGAGCAGTTCTTC. Its translation: CASALGGGSAYNEQFF.

The chain combines TRBV27 with TRBJ1-1; D remains ambiguous. The CDR3 runs 12 residues. V was cut by 5 bases and J by 8 bases, with 12 bases left in between. Germline V lookup: CDR1 MNHEY, CDR2 SMNVEV (reference sequence). CDR3 nucleotide sequence: TGTGCCAGCAGTACCCCAGTTGGGGAAGCTTTCTTT. Its protein product is CASSTPVGEAFF.

This clone was seen a single time. V is TRBV6-4 and J is TRBJ2-7, with 8 bases identical to TRBD1. Germline V gene sequence: CDR1 MRHNA, CDR2 SNTAGT. V trimming: 4 bases; J trimming: 3 bases; junction bases outside the gene matches: 5. The CDR3 sequence is 14 residues long. The CDR3 nucleotides are TGTGCCAGCAGTGTCAGGGGGCGAATCTACGAGCAGTACTTC. Translating gives CASSVRGRIYEQYF.

The rearrangement joins TRBV4-3 to TRBJ2-2; TRBD1 is a possible D gene (6 bases). The germline V gene has CDR1 LGHNA and CDR2 YSLEER. V was shortened by 4 bases and J by 1 base, with 22 bases between the two germline ends. The CDR3 totals 19 residues. CDR3 protein: CASSRESTQGILNTGELFF. The CDR3 nucleotides are TGCGCCAGCAGCCGCGAGTCTACTCAGGGGATTTTGAACACCGGGGAGCTGTTTTTT.

The V gene is TRBV19, the J gene TRBJ2-1, with D hard to call. The germline V gene has CDR1 LNHDA and CDR2 SQIVND (reference sequence). The CDR3 totals 13 residues. V lost 7 bases and J 3 bases, leaving 10 bases between the germline ends. The CDR3 loop reads CASTGPVYNEQFF. CDR3 bases: TGTGCCAGTACTGGACCGGTCTACAATGAGCAGTTCTTC.

In this sample, this clone turned up a few times. The chain joins TRBV4-1 to TRBJ1-5; unclear D gene. Germline lookup yields CDR1 MGHRA and CDR2 YSYEKL. Deletions cut 0 bases from V and 12 bases from J, with 12 bases between. This CDR3 contains 13 residues. The CDR3 DNA reads as TGCGCCAGCAGCCAAGATTGGCAGCCCGTCCAGCATTTT. Protein sequence: CASSQDWQPVQHF.

The chain uses TRBV5-1 and TRBJ2-2; D not resolved. Trimming took 4 bases from V and 3 from J, leaving 10 bases between them. CDR1 and CDR2 (germline): SGHRS, YFSETQ. This CDR3 is 14 amino acids long. This CDR3 reads CASSGSPDTGELFF. As DNA, the CDR3 is TGCGCCAGCAGCGGAAGTCCGGACACCGGGGAGCTGTTTTTT. Full variable domain (outside the CDR3, taken from reference TRBV5-1 and TRBJ2-2): KAGVTQTPRYLIKTRGQQVTLSCSPISGHRSVSWYQQTPGQGLQFLFEYFSETQRNKGNFPGRFSGRQFSNSRSEMNVSTLELGDSALYLCASSGSPDTGELFFGEGSRLTVL.

This clone appeared once. Here the CDR3 reads CASSLAFRRGNYEQFF. CDR3 in DNA: TGTGCCAGCAGCTTAGCCTTCCGGCGGGGAAACTATGAGCAGTTCTTC. The J gene is TRBJ2-1, the V gene TRBV7-2; tentatively, D is TRBD2 (6 bases). Germline V gives CDR1 SGHTA, CDR2 FQGNSA. Trimming cost V 0 bases and J 8 bases, with 17 bases left between them. There are 16 residues in the CDR3.

The sample holds one count of this clone. V usage is TRBV21-1 and J usage is TRBJ1-6; the table assigns TRBD1, which was not confirmed against the DNA. TRBV21-1 is classified as a pseudogene. There are 16 residues in the CDR3. The CDR3, as DNA: TGTGCCAGCAGCCCCGACAGGGGTTATTGGAATTCACCCCTCCACTTT. Translation: CASSPDRGYWNSPLHF.

V gene TRBV7-2 combines with J gene TRBJ1-4, with 7 bases matching TRBD1. Trimming took 6 bases from V and 5 from J; bases not matched to a gene: 9. CDR1 is SGHTA, CDR2 FQGNSA, per germline. There are 15 residues in the CDR3. This CDR3 is CASSRGGQANEKLFF. The DNA for the CDR3 is TGTGCCAGCAGTCGAGGGGGCCAGGCGAATGAAAAACTGTTTTTT.

In this sample, this clone turned up a few times. The J gene is TRBJ2-2, the V gene TRBV5-1; 10 nucleotides align to TRBD1. This CDR3 region has 15 residues. Per the germline V gene, CDR1 is SGHRS and CDR2 is YFSETQ. Trimming removed 5 bases from V and 4 bases from J; junction bases left unmatched: 5. The DNA of the CDR3 is TGCGCCAGCAGACCCGGGACAGGGGCCACCGGGGAGCTGTTTTTT. It translates to CASRPGTGATGELFF.